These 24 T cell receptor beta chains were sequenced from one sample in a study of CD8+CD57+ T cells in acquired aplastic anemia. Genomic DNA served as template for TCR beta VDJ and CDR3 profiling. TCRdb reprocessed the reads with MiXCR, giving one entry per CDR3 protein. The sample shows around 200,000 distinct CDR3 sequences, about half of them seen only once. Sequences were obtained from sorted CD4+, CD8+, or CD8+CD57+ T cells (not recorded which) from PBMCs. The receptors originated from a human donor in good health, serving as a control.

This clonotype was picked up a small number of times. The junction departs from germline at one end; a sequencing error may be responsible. The CDR3 spells CASSRETVETQYF. CDR3 in DNA: TGTGCTAGCAGCCGTGAGACAGTAGAGACCCAGTACTTC. This chain joins TRBV7-7 and TRBJ2-5; possibly TRBD1 for D (5 bases). The CDR3 sequence is 13 residues long. Per the germline V gene, CDR1 is SSHAT and CDR2 is FNYEAQ (reference sequence).

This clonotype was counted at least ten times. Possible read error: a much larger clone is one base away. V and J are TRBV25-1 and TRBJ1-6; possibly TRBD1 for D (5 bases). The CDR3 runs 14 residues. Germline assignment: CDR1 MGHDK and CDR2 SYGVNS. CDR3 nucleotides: TGTGCCAGCGGTGAATTGGGGGTAAATTCACCCCTCCACTTT. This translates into CASGELGVNSPLHF.

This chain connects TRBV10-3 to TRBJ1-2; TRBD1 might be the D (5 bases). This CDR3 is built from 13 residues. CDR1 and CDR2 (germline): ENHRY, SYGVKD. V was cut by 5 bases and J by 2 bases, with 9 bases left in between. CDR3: CAISRQGNYGYTF. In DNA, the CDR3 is TGTGCCATCAGTCGTCAGGGAAACTATGGCTACACCTTC.

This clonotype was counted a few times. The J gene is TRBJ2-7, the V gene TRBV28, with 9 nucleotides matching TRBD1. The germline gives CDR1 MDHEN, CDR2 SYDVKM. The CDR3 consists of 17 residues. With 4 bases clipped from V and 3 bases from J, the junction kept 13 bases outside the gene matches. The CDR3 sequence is CASSSDAYGTGLYEQYF. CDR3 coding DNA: TGTGCCAGCAGTTCCGACGCATACGGGACAGGGCTCTACGAGCAGTACTTC.

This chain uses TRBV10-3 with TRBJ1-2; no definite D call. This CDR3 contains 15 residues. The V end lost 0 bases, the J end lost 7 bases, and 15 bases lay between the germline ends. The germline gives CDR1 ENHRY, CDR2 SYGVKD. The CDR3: CAISESDGRGGGYTF. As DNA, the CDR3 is TGTGCCATCAGTGAGTCGGACGGACGGGGAGGTGGCTACACCTTC.

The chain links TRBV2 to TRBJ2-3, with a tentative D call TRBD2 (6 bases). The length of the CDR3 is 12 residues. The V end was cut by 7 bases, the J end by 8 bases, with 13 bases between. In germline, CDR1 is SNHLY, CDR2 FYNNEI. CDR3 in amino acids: CASIGTATTQYF. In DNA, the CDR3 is TGTGCCAGCATAGGGACTGCAACTACGCAGTATTTT.

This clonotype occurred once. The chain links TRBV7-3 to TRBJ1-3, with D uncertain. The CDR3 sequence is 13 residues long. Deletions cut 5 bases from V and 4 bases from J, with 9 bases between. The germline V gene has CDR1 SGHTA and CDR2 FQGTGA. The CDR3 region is CASSQQPGNTIYF. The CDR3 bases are TGTGCCAGCAGCCAACAGCCCGGAAACACCATATATTTT.

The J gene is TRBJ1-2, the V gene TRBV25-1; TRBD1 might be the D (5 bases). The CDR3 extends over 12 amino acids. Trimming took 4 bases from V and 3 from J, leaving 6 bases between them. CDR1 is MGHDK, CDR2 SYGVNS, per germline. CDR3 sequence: CASSGQYYGYTF. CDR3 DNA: TGTGCCAGCAGTGGACAGTACTATGGCTACACCTTC.

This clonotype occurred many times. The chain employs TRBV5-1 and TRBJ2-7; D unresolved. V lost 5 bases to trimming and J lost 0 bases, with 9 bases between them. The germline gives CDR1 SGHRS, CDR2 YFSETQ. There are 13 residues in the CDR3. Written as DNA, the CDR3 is TGCGCCAGCAGTCCTATGGTCTCCTACGAGCAGTACTTC. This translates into CASSPMVSYEQYF.

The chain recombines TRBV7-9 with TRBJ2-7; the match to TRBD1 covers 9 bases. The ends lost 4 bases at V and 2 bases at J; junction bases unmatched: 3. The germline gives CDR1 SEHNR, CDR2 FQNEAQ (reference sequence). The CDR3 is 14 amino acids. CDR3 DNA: TGTGCCAGCAGCTCCCGGGACAGGGCCTACGAGCAGTACTTC. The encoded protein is CASSSRDRAYEQYF.

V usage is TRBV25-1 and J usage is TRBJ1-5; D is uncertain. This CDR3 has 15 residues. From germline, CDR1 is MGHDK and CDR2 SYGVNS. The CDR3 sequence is CASSGKRISNQPQHF. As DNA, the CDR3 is TGTGCTAGCTCCGGGAAGAGAATAAGCAATCAGCCCCAGCATTTT.

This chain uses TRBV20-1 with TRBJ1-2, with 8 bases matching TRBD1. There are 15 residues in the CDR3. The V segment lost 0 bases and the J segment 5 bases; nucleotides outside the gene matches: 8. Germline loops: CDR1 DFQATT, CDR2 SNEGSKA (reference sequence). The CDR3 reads CSARDQAGGMYGYTF. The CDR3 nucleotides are TGCAGTGCTAGAGATCAGGCAGGGGGCATGTATGGCTACACCTTC.

The DNA for the CDR3 is TGTGCCACCAGCAGTGCCTACGAGCAGTACTTC. As protein: CATSSAYEQYF. This sequence joins TRBV15 and TRBJ2-7; no clear D. Trimming pared 3 bases from V and 2 bases from J, leaving 2 bases between. CDR1 is LNHNV, CDR2 YYDKDF, per germline (reference sequence). The CDR3 has 11 residues.

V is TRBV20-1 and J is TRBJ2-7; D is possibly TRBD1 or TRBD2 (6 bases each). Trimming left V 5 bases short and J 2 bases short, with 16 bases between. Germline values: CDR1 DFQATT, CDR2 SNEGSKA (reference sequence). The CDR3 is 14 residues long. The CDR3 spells CSASRIGGPYEQYF. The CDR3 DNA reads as TGCAGTGCTTCCCGGATCGGGGGCCCCTACGAGCAGTACTTC.

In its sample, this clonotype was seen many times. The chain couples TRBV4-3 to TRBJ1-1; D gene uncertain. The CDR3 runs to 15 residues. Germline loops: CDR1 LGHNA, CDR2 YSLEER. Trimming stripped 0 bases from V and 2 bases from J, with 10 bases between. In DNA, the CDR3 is TGCGCCAGCAGCCAAGATCCCTCGTCTAACACTGAAGCTTTCTTT. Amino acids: CASSQDPSSNTEAFF.

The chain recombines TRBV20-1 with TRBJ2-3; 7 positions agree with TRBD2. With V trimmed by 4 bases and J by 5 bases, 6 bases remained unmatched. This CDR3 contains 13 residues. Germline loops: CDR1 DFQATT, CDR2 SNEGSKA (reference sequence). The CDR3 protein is CSAIYRGGDTQYF. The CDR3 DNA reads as TGCAGTGCTATTTATCGCGGGGGAGATACGCAGTATTTT.

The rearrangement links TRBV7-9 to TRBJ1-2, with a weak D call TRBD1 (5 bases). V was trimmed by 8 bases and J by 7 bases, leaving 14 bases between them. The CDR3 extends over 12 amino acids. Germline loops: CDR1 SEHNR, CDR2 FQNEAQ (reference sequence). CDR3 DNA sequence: TGTGCCAGCGTCCTGGGGGAGTCTGGCTACACCTTC. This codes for CASVLGESGYTF. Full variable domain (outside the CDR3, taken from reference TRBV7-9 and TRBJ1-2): DTGVSQNPRHKITKRGQNVTFRCDPISEHNRLYWYRQTLGQGPEFLTYFQNEAQLEKSRLLSDRFSAERPKGSFSTLEIQRTEQGDSAMYLCASVLGESGYTFGSGTRLTVV.

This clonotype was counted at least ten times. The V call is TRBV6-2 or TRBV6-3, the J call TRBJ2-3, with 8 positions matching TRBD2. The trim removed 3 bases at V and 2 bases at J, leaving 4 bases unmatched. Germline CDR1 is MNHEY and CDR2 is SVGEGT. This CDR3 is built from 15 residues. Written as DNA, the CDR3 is TGTGCCAGCAGTTATGGAGGACTAGCCACAGATACGCAGTATTTT. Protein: CASSYGGLATDTQYF.

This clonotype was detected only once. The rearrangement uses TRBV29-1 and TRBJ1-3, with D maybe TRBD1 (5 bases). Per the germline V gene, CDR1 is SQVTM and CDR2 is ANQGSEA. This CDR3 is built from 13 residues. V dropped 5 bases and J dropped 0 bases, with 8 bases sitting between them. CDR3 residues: CSVKGISGNTIYF. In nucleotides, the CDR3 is TGCAGCGTTAAGGGGATCTCTGGAAACACCATATATTTT.

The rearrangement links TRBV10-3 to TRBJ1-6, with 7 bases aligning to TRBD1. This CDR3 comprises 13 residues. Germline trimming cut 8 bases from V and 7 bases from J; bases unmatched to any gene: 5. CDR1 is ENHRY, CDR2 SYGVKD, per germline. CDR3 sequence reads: CAIGTELNSPLHF. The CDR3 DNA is TGTGCCATCGGGACAGAACTGAATTCACCCCTCCACTTT.

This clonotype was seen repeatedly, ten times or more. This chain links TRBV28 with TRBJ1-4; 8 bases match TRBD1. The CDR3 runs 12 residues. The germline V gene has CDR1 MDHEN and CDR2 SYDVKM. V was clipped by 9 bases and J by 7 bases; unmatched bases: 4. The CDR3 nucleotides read TGTGCCAGTCGACAGGGGAGTGAAAAACTGTTTTTT. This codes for CASRQGSEKLFF.

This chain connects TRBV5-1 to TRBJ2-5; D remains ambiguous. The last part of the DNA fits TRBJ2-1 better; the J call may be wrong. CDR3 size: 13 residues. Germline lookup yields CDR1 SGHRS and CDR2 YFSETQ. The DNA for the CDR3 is TGCGCCAGCAGCTTGGTTGGGGATGATGAGCAGTTCTTC. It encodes CASSLVGDDEQFF.

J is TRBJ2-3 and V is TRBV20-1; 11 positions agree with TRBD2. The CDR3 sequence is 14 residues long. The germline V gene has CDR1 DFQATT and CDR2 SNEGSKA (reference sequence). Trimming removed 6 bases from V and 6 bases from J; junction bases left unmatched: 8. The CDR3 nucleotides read TGCAGTGCCAAACTAGCGGGGGCCTTTGATACGCAGTATTTT. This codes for CSAKLAGAFDTQYF.

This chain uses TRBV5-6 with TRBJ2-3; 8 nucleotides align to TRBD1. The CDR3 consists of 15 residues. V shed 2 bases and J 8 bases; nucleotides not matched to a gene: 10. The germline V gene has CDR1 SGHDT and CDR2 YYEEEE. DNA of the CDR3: TGTGCCAGCAGCTTCCAGGGGGCGGGTATTGCTACGCAGTATTTT. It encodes CASSFQGAGIATQYF.